A single sample is the source of the 25 T cell receptor beta chains below, sequenced in a study of blood T cell repertoires in COVID-19. TCRdb's copy holds only in-frame clones and misses some; the assay was immunoSEQ multiplex PCR. This table has 180,000 or so clones, roughly 88% appearing once. Source material: peripheral blood. The source of these receptors is a woman aged 40 to 55 with COVID-19, enrolled during active disease.

The chain is built from TRBV11-2 and TRBJ2-2; maybe TRBD1 (6 bases). Trimming took 5 bases from V and 5 from J, leaving 12 bases between them. Germline V gives CDR1 SGHAT, CDR2 FQNNGV. The CDR3 contains 14 residues. The CDR3 protein is CASSQGGVTGELFF. The CDR3 DNA sequence: TGTGCCAGCAGCCAAGGGGGAGTTACCGGGGAGCTGTTTTTT.

Here the CDR3 reads CASSEYTQGATEAFF. The CDR3 DNA is TGTGCCAGCAGTGAATATACGCAGGGGGCCACTGAAGCTTTCTTT. The rearrangement joins TRBV6-1 to TRBJ1-1, with 8 bases that match TRBD1. CDR1 MNHNS and CDR2 SASEGT come from the germline V gene. J gave up 4 bases and V 2 bases, and 6 bases lay outside the gene matches. This CDR3 has 15 amino acids.

The CDR3 here is CASSSGSGGSYNEQFF. For the CDR3, the DNA is TGTGCCAGCAGCTCCGGTTCGGGGGGGTCCTACAATGAGCAGTTCTTC. The chain has TRBV7-9 and TRBJ2-1; 8 nucleotides line up with TRBD2. Germline V gives CDR1 SEHNR, CDR2 FQNEAQ (reference sequence). CDR3 length equals 16 residues. Unmatched junction bases numbered 6, after V lost 4 bases and J lost 1 base.

The chain combines TRBV7-9 with TRBJ1-2; TRBD1 might be the D (6 bases). Germline V gene lookup returns CDR1 SEHNR and CDR2 FQNEAQ (reference sequence). The CDR3 covers 16 residues. Trimming cost V 1 base and J 5 bases, with 17 bases left between them. CDR3 protein: CASSLVSTGVGYGYTF. CDR3 coding DNA: TGTGCCAGCAGCTTAGTGTCGACAGGAGTTGGGTATGGCTACACCTTC.

The rearrangement links TRBV12-3 or TRBV12-4 to TRBJ2-1, with 9 bases aligning to TRBD2. Trimming took 6 bases from V and 10 from J; bases not matched to a gene: 4. The CDR3 sequence is 12 residues long. This CDR3 is CASSLSGGEQFF. The CDR3 DNA sequence: TGTGCCAGCAGCCTTAGCGGGGGAGAGCAGTTCTTC.

This clone has a single count. This chain joins TRBV9 and TRBJ2-1; 10 bases match TRBD2. The CDR3 is 14 residues long. V was clipped by 6 bases and J by 9 bases; unmatched bases: 9. The germline V gene has CDR1 SGDLS and CDR2 YYNGEE. The CDR3 loop is CASTGLATGGEQFF. The CDR3 region has the DNA TGTGCCAGCACGGGACTAGCGACCGGTGGTGAGCAGTTCTTC.

J is TRBJ2-7 and V is TRBV7-2, with TRBD2 matching 8 bases. CDR1 and CDR2 from the germline V gene are SGHTA and FQGNSA. Losses at the gene ends were 2 bases for V and 0 bases for J; bases not matched to a gene: 0. The CDR3 runs to 14 residues. CDR3: CASSLTSGSYEQYF. The CDR3 nucleotides are TGTGCCAGCAGCTTAACTAGCGGCTCCTACGAGCAGTACTTC. The full variable domain, with the rest looked up from reference TRBV7-2 and TRBJ2-7, is GAGVSQSPSNKVTEKGKDVELRCDPISGHTALYWYRQSLGQGLEFLIYFQGNSAPDKSGLPSDRFSAERTGGSVSTLTIQRTQQEDSAVYLCASSLTSGSYEQYFGPGTRLTVT.

The J gene is TRBJ2-1, the V gene TRBV28; the D gene is possibly TRBD2 (5 bases). Germline V gene lookup returns CDR1 MDHEN and CDR2 SYDVKM. The germline V and J ends were trimmed by 1 base and 3 bases, with 13 bases remaining between them. This CDR3 spans 16 amino acids. CDR3 in amino acids: CASSLSRLAGYNEQFF. CDR3 sequence (DNA): TGTGCCAGCAGTTTATCTCGCCTAGCCGGCTACAATGAGCAGTTCTTC.

This chain links TRBV27 with TRBJ2-6; D not resolved. This CDR3 region has 17 residues. Germline values: CDR1 MNHEY, CDR2 SMNVEV (reference sequence). Trimming took off 4 bases at V and 0 bases at J, with 13 bases between the two ends. The CDR3 DNA follows: TGTGCCAGCAGTTCCTCCAGCGTCCTCTCTGGGGCCAACGTCCTGACTTTC. Translated: CASSSSSVLSGANVLTF. The variable domain in full, completed from reference TRBV27 and TRBJ2-6, reads EAQVTQNPRYLITVTGKKLTVTCSQNMNHEYMSWYRQDPGLGLRQIYYSMNVEVTDKGDVPEGYKVSRKEKRNFPLILESPSPNQTSLYFCASSSSSVLSGANVLTFGAGSRLTVL.

This chain uses TRBV6-6 with TRBJ2-2; the match to TRBD1 covers 7 bases. The J segment lost 16 bases and the V segment lost 0 bases, leaving 8 bases of the junction unmatched. The CDR3 is 13 residues long. Germline CDR1 and CDR2: MNHNY and SVGAGI (reference sequence). CDR3 amino acids: CASSYSQTTGTFF. In DNA form, the CDR3 reads TGTGCCAGCAGTTACTCCCAAACGACAGGGACGTTTTTT.

The rearrangement links TRBV5-5 to TRBJ2-7, with 8 bases that match TRBD2. Trimming took 5 bases from V and 5 from J; bases not matched to a gene: 12. Germline V gene sequence: CDR1 SGHKS, CDR2 YYEKEE (reference sequence). The length of the CDR3 is 15 residues. CDR3 sequence reads: CASSSYGSGVNEQYF. In nucleotides, the CDR3 is TGTGCCAGCAGTTCCTACGGTAGCGGGGTCAACGAGCAGTACTTC.

This clone turned up a few times. The V gene is TRBV5-1, the J gene TRBJ1-5; D gene ambiguous. Looked up from germline, CDR1 is SGHRS and CDR2 is YFSETQ. CDR3 length: 14 residues. V was cut by 3 bases and J by 0 bases, with 7 bases left in between. CDR3 nucleotide sequence: TGCGCCAGCAGCTCGGGGTCTAGCAATCAGCCCCAGCATTTT. It translates to CASSSGSSNQPQHF.

The V and J genes are TRBV19 and TRBJ1-5; no firm D call. The CDR3 has 12 amino acids. Deletions cut 2 bases from V and 6 bases from J, with 5 bases between. The germline CDR1 and CDR2 sequences are LNHDA and SQIVND (reference sequence). The CDR3 DNA reads as TGTGCCAGTAGTATACCCGGTCAGCCCCAGCATTTT. Protein: CASSIPGQPQHF.

This clone was detected only a few times. The gene calls are TRBV5-1 and TRBJ2-5; 7 bases align to TRBD2. CDR1 is SGHRS and CDR2 is YFSETQ in the germline V gene. V dropped 7 bases and J dropped 2; count of bases not matched to a gene: 5. The CDR3 length is 13 residues. In nucleotides, the CDR3 is TGCGCCAGCCAGATGGGGGGGCAAGAGACCCAGTACTTC. Translated: CASQMGGQETQYF.

J is TRBJ2-2 and V is TRBV3-1 (or the pseudogene TRBV3-2), with 15 bases lining up with TRBD2. Trimming at V came to 5 bases and at J to 7 bases, leaving 11 bases not matched to a gene. Germline CDR1 reads LGHDT; CDR2 reads YNNKEL (reference sequence). CDR3 size: 18 residues. CDR3 sequence (DNA): TGTGCCAGCAGCGAACGGACTAGCGGGAGGGCCGTGGTCGGGGAGCTGTTTTTT. Encoded protein: CASSERTSGRAVVGELFF.

The chain recombines TRBV9 with TRBJ2-1; 10 bases match TRBD2. Trimming cost V 0 bases and J 7 bases; bases outside gene matches: 13. Germline assignment: CDR1 SGDLS and CDR2 YYNGEE. The CDR3 extends over 18 amino acids. The CDR3 sequence is CASSVARASGSKKNEQFF. The CDR3 coding sequence is TGTGCCAGCAGCGTAGCTAGGGCTAGCGGGAGTAAGAAGAATGAGCAGTTCTTC.

This clone has just a few counts. The CDR3 is CASYRGFIAEAFF. CDR3 sequence (DNA): TGTGCCAGCTACAGGGGATTTATTGCTGAAGCTTTCTTT. The chain couples TRBV28 to TRBJ1-1, with 7 nucleotides matching TRBD1. Germline V gene lookup returns CDR1 MDHEN and CDR2 SYDVKM. The CDR3 has 13 residues. V lost 8 bases and J lost 6; bases outside the gene matches: 9.

CDR3 in amino acids: CASSLSGANTGELFF. DNA of the CDR3: TGTGCCAGCAGCTTATCAGGGGCGAACACCGGGGAGCTGTTTTTT. The chain joins TRBV5-4 to TRBJ2-2, with D possibly TRBD1 on 6 matching bases. The germline V and J ends were trimmed by 2 bases and 0 bases, with 8 bases remaining between them. The germline V gene has CDR1 SGHNT and CDR2 YYREEE (reference sequence). CDR3 length: 15 residues.

This sequence joins TRBV7-2 and TRBJ2-5; TRBD2 aligns across 13 bases. Germline-derived CDR1 and CDR2 are SGHTA and FQGNSA. The trim removed 9 bases at V and 5 bases at J, leaving 6 bases unmatched. The CDR3 is 14 amino acids. The CDR3 loop is CASRGLAGIETQYF. CDR3 sequence (DNA): TGTGCCAGTAGGGGACTAGCGGGGATTGAGACCCAGTACTTC.

V is TRBV6-6 and J is TRBJ1-5; 9 bases agree with TRBD1. With V trimmed by 6 bases and J by 12 bases, 15 bases remained unmatched. The CDR3 has 15 amino acids. CDR1 MNHNY and CDR2 SVGAGI come from the germline V gene (reference sequence). CDR3 amino acids: CASSQTGGSRRRQHF. CDR3 coding DNA: TGTGCCAGCAGCCAAACAGGGGGCTCCCGTCGGCGCCAGCATTTT.

The chain is built from TRBV9 and TRBJ1-4; 9 bases line up with TRBD1. Trimming cost V 4 bases and J 0 bases; bases outside gene matches: 4. CDR1 SGDLS and CDR2 YYNGEE come from the germline V gene. The CDR3 is 16 residues long. The CDR3 sequence: CASSPNRGPTNEKLFF. CDR3 nucleotide sequence: TGTGCCAGCAGCCCTAACAGGGGGCCAACTAATGAAAAACTGTTTTTT.

The gene calls are TRBV6-6 and TRBJ1-1, with D possibly matching TRBD1 (6 bases). V lost 6 bases and J lost 1, with 12 bases in between. CDR3 length equals 14 residues. Germline V gene data show CDR1 as MNHNY and CDR2 as SVGAGI (reference sequence). The CDR3 DNA reads TGTGCCAGCAGCTCACAGGGAAGGAACACTGAAGCTTTCTTT. As protein: CASSSQGRNTEAFF.

J is TRBJ1-2 and V is TRBV27; TRBD1 matches 8 bases. There are 15 residues in the CDR3. The germline V gene has CDR1 MNHEY and CDR2 SMNVEV (reference sequence). Unmatched junction bases numbered 4, after V lost 4 bases and J lost 0 bases. CDR3 region: CASSWGTGANYGYTF. The CDR3 region has the DNA TGTGCCAGCAGTTGGGGGACAGGTGCTAACTATGGCTACACCTTC.

The V call is TRBV5-1, the J call TRBJ2-3; 10 bases map to TRBD2. CDR1 SGHRS and CDR2 YFSETQ come from the germline V gene. With 5 bases clipped from V and 2 bases from J, the junction kept 8 bases outside the gene matches. The length of the CDR3 is 16 residues. The CDR3 sequence is CASRQSGGVFTDTQYF. The CDR3 DNA sequence: TGCGCCAGCAGGCAGAGCGGGGGGGTATTCACAGATACGCAGTATTTT. The whole variable domain, filled in from reference TRBV5-1 and TRBJ2-3, reads KAGVTQTPRYLIKTRGQQVTLSCSPISGHRSVSWYQQTPGQGLQFLFEYFSETQRNKGNFPGRFSGRQFSNSRSEMNVSTLELGDSALYLCASRQSGGVFTDTQYFGPGTRLTVL.

The chain uses TRBV6-5 and TRBJ1-3; tentative D call: TRBD1 (5 bases). Trimming took off 2 bases at V and 0 bases at J, with 8 bases between the two ends. Germline values: CDR1 MNHEY, CDR2 SVGAGI. The CDR3 has 15 amino acids. CDR3 amino acids: CASSYRGLSGNTIYF. Written as DNA, the CDR3 is TGTGCCAGCAGTTACAGGGGCCTCTCTGGAAACACCATATATTTT.